The 7 T cell receptor beta chains below all came from one sample that was sequenced in a study of immune heterogeneity within non-small cell lung tumors. Multiplex PCR employing 32 V and 13 J primers generated amplicons of the TCR beta CDR3. TCRdb re-analysed the multiplex PCR reads in MiXCR, keeping a single row per CDR3 protein. The sample lists some 4,000 distinct CDR3 sequences, roughly 21% occurring once. Per sample, 600 ng of bulk tumor genomic DNA was the template used. Biopsies that were spaced far apart were taken, several per primary tumor, during surgery. Their non-small cell lung cancer was newly diagnosed and untreated, and the patients underwent curative surgery. The sequenced sample was lung tumor tissue. These receptors all stem from a man in his 70s with non-small cell lung cancer.

The chain is built from TRBV19 and TRBJ2-7; the match to TRBD2 covers 8 bases. The CDR3 is 14 amino acids. Germline-derived CDR1 and CDR2 are LNHDA and SQIVND (reference sequence). Trimming took 3 bases from V and 4 from J; bases not matched to a gene: 5. Here the CDR3 reads CASSMSSGTYEQYF. The CDR3 nucleotides read TGTGCCAGTAGTATGAGTAGCGGGACTTACGAGCAGTACTTC.

This clonotype is judged medium-sized. One end of the junction fails to match germline, which may point to a read error. The gene calls are TRBV7-7 and TRBJ2-1; 9 bases match TRBD1. This CDR3 is built from 13 residues. Per the germline V gene, CDR1 is SSHAT and CDR2 is FNYEAQ (reference sequence). The CDR3 nucleotides are TGTGCTAGCAGCTTCGGACAGGGGAATGAGCAGTTCTTC. The encoded protein is CASSFGQGNEQFF.

The chain carries TRBV29-1 and TRBJ2-1, with no clear D. The CDR3 has 11 amino acids. The germline CDR1 and CDR2 sequences are SQVTM and ANQGSEA. Trimming pared 8 bases from V and 3 bases from J, leaving 8 bases between. CDR3 region: CSLANYNEQFF. CDR3 nucleotides: TGCAGCCTTGCTAACTACAATGAGCAGTTCTTC.

By its share, this clonotype is medium-sized. The chain recombines TRBV2 with TRBJ1-2; TRBD1 might be the D (5 bases). This CDR3 comprises 15 residues. V dropped 2 bases and J dropped 8 bases, with 18 bases sitting between them. Germline V gives CDR1 SNHLY, CDR2 FYNNEI. The CDR3 DNA reads TGTGCCAGCAGTGAATCGGCAGGGAAGACGGAGGGCTACACCTTC. Translating it yields CASSESAGKTEGYTF.

A note on this clonotype: A read error may explain this, as a much larger clone is one base away. The chain combines TRBV24-1 with TRBJ2-1; either TRBD1 or TRBD2 may fit D (7 bases each). This CDR3 is 13 amino acids long. Germline V gives CDR1 KGHDR, CDR2 SFDVKD. Deletions cut 9 bases from V and 10 bases from J, with 18 bases between. DNA for the CDR3: TGTGCCACCCGTGGTCGCAGGGGGGGAGAGCAGTTCTTC. Its protein is CATRGRRGGEQFF.

This clonotype is medium-sized in the sample. The chain combines TRBV19 with TRBJ2-7; possibly TRBD1 for D (5 bases). In germline, CDR1 is LNHDA, CDR2 SQIVND (reference sequence). The CDR3 is made up of 14 amino acids. Between the trimmed V and J ends, which lost 10 bases and 1 base, there was a span of 17 bases. The CDR3 bases are TGTGCCACTAAATCAGGGCCCGAGTCCTACGAGCAGTACTTC. Translated: CATKSGPESYEQYF.

This clonotype is classed as medium-sized. This sequence joins TRBV6-4 and TRBJ1-1; tentative D call: TRBD1 (5 bases). Trimming took 8 bases from V and 1 from J, leaving 14 bases between them. The CDR3 covers 14 residues. Germline loops: CDR1 MRHNA, CDR2 SNTAGT. The CDR3 here is CASAQSQGNTEAFF. The CDR3 DNA reads as TGTGCCAGCGCCCAAAGCCAGGGGAACACTGAAGCTTTCTTT.